The 22 T cell receptor beta chains below all came from one sample that was sequenced in a study of T-cell memory formation after mild COVID-19. TCRdb itself ran the 5' RACE reads through MiXCR, one entry per CDR3 protein. The data contain a few hundred thousand distinct CDR3 sequences, around 15% of them singletons. The sample comprised PBMCs or a T cell subset sorted from them (not recorded which). Source of these receptors: a man aged 18 to 29 who had mild COVID-19 (a few samples of this study predate the infection). Cell type and time point are not known.

A few counts support this clonotype. The V gene is TRBV6-1, the J gene TRBJ1-6, with TRBD1 as a possible D gene (5 bases). The germline V and J ends were trimmed by 3 bases and 3 bases, with 15 bases remaining between them. This CDR3 comprises 17 residues. Germline CDR1 reads MNHNS; CDR2 reads SASEGT. The CDR3 DNA is TGTGCCAGCAGTGACCGGTTGGGGCTGAACTATAATTCACCCCTCCACTTT. This encodes CASSDRLGLNYNSPLHF.

Here the CDR3 reads CASSSGQGARETQYF. Here the CDR3 DNA reads TGTGCCAGCAGCTCCGGACAGGGGGCGCGGGAGACCCAGTACTTC. The chain links TRBV7-9 to TRBJ2-5; 11 bases map to TRBD1. The CDR3 spans 15 residues. After removal of 4 bases from V and 5 bases from J, the junction contained 6 bases not matched to a gene. Germline CDR1 reads SEHNR; CDR2 reads FQNEAQ (reference sequence).

This clonotype has only a few counts. As the CDR3 is not closed by the conserved phenylalanine or tryptophan, this likely results from a read error. Because the CDR3's place on the DNA is in doubt, the DNA is left out and the CDR3 is given as listed by TCRdb. The chain carries TRBV20-1 and TRBJ1-1; TRBD1 reflects the table's D call only, with no check against the DNA. Germline loops: CDR1 DFQATT, CDR2 SNEGSKA (reference sequence). The CDR3 is 12 amino acids in total, end residues counted. The CDR3 is CSARAPGTGVGI.

The chain recombines TRBV6-6 with TRBJ1-1; D unclear. The germline V gene has CDR1 MNHNY and CDR2 SVGAGI (reference sequence). Deletions cut 2 bases from V and 0 bases from J, with 10 bases between. The CDR3 has 15 amino acids. The CDR3: CASSYPAELNTEAFF. The CDR3 coding sequence is TGTGCCAGCAGTTACCCGGCAGAGTTGAACACTGAAGCTTTCTTT.

The rearrangement links TRBV11-1 to TRBJ1-1; D possibly corresponds to TRBD1 (6 bases). Trimming shortened V by 5 bases and J by 3 bases, and 10 bases separated the two germline ends. The CDR3 is 13 residues long. CDR1 is SGHAT, CDR2 FQDESV, per germline (reference sequence). CDR3 DNA: TGTGCCAGCAGCCAGGGGATGGACACTGAAGCTTTCTTT. It encodes CASSQGMDTEAFF.

This clonotype was found a few times. This chain joins TRBV5-1 and TRBJ2-7; the match to TRBD1 covers 12 bases. The CDR3 length is 15 residues. Trimming removed 1 base from V and 5 bases from J; junction bases left unmatched: 4. From germline, CDR1 is SGHRS and CDR2 YFSETQ. CDR3 in DNA: TGCGCCAGCAGCTTGCTCGGGACAGGGGGCCACGAGCAGTACGTC. Protein product: CASSLLGTGGHEQYV.

This clonotype was seen more than once but under ten times. The V gene is TRBV7-9, the J gene TRBJ2-7, with D possibly TRBD1 on 6 matching bases. The CDR3 extends over 16 amino acids. Deletions cut 1 base from V and 1 base from J, with 14 bases between. Germline V gives CDR1 SEHNR, CDR2 FQNEAQ (reference sequence). This CDR3 is CASSLVGRGYSYEQYF. CDR3 DNA sequence: TGTGCCAGCAGCTTAGTCGGCAGGGGCTATTCCTACGAGCAGTACTTC. The whole variable domain, filled in from reference TRBV7-9 and TRBJ2-7, reads DTGVSQNPRHKITKRGQNVTFRCDPISEHNRLYWYRQTLGQGPEFLTYFQNEAQLEKSRLLSDRFSAERPKGSFSTLEIQRTEQGDSAMYLCASSLVGRGYSYEQYFGPGTRLTVT.

The V call is TRBV12-3 or TRBV12-4, the J call TRBJ2-1; D possibly uses TRBD1 or TRBD2 (5 bases each). V was cut by 10 bases and J by 4 bases, with 20 bases left in between. The CDR3 length is 15 residues. This chain's CDR3 is CATLGPNPLYNEQFF. CDR3 sequence (DNA): TGTGCCACCCTGGGACCAAATCCGTTGTACAATGAGCAGTTCTTC.

This clonotype was seen a few times. The V and J genes are TRBV10-3 and TRBJ2-7; D possibly corresponds to TRBD1 (6 bases). Germline V lookup: CDR1 ENHRY, CDR2 SYGVKD. The length of the CDR3 is 15 residues. V was shortened by 6 bases and J by 2 bases, with 17 bases between the two germline ends. CDR3 sequence (DNA): TGTGCCATCAGCCACGGTCAGGGGCACCCCTACGAGCAGTACTTC. Its translation is CAISHGQGHPYEQYF.

This clonotype was counted between two and nine times. The CDR3 sequence is CSALTGQGNEQYF. The CDR3 region has the DNA TGCAGCGCCCTCACGGGACAGGGGAACGAGCAGTACTTC. The chain links TRBV29-1 to TRBJ2-7; 10 nucleotides agree with TRBD1. V lost 7 bases, J lost 5 bases, and 8 bases stayed unmatched. The CDR3 loop spans 13 amino acids. In germline, CDR1 is SQVTM, CDR2 ANQGSEA.

The chain has TRBV4-3 and TRBJ2-6; 8 nucleotides line up with TRBD1. The trim removed 3 bases at V and 2 bases at J, leaving 3 bases unmatched. Germline lookup yields CDR1 LGHNA and CDR2 YSLEER. CDR3 length: 16 residues. The CDR3 here is CASSQEDRAGANVLTF. The CDR3 DNA is TGCGCCAGCAGCCAGGAGGACAGGGCTGGGGCCAACGTCCTGACTTTC.

The chain recombines TRBV14 with TRBJ1-2; D uncertain. The V end lost 1 base, the J end lost 4 bases, and 13 bases lay between the germline ends. The CDR3 is 15 amino acids. Germline V lookup: CDR1 SGHDN, CDR2 FVKESK. CDR3 in DNA: TGTGCCAGCAGCCAAGCGCACAAAAGTCCCTATGGCTACACCTTC. Its protein is CASSQAHKSPYGYTF. Together with reference TRBV14 and TRBJ1-2, the CDR3 gives the full variable domain: EAGVTQFPSHSVIEKGQTVTLRCDPISGHDNLYWYRRVMGKEIKFLLHFVKESKQDESGMPNNRFLAERTGGTYSTLKVQPAELEDSGVYFCASSQAHKSPYGYTFGSGTRLTVV.

V gene TRBV5-1 combines with J gene TRBJ1-1; D not certain. Between the trimmed V and J ends, which lost 2 bases and 3 bases, there was a span of 8 bases. The CDR3 covers 13 residues. Germline V CDR1 and CDR2: SGHRS, YFSETQ. The CDR3 spells CASSLVRDTEAFF. The DNA of the CDR3 is TGCGCCAGCAGCTTAGTAAGGGACACTGAAGCTTTCTTT.

This clonotype turned up a few times. The chain couples TRBV6-6 to TRBJ2-1; maybe TRBD1 (6 bases). V shed 10 bases and J shed 1 base, with 11 bases lying between them. The CDR3 sequence is 13 residues long. CDR1 is MNHNY, CDR2 SVGAGI, per germline (reference sequence). The DNA for the CDR3 is TGTGCCATCCGAGGACAGTCCTACAATGAGCAGTTCTTC. Residues: CAIRGQSYNEQFF.

V and J are TRBV5-1 and TRBJ2-2; 10 nucleotides match TRBD2. The CDR3 is made up of 17 amino acids. Unmatched junction bases numbered 6, after V lost 0 bases and J lost 4 bases. The germline gives CDR1 SGHRS, CDR2 YFSETQ. The CDR3 sequence is CASSLASGGAVTGELFF. The CDR3 coding sequence is TGCGCCAGCAGCTTGGCCAGCGGGGGGGCCGTCACCGGGGAGCTGTTTTTT.

This clonotype appeared a few times. The rearrangement uses TRBV6-6 and TRBJ1-2; the D gene is possibly TRBD1 (5 bases). Deletions cut 5 bases from V and 1 base from J, with 17 bases between. CDR1 is MNHNY, CDR2 SVGAGI, per germline (reference sequence). The CDR3 has 16 residues. CDR3 amino acids: CASSRQGSDINYGYTF. CDR3 nucleotide sequence: TGTGCCAGCAGTCGGCAGGGTTCGGACATTAACTATGGCTACACCTTC.

This clonotype was found many times. The rearrangement joins TRBV7-2 to TRBJ2-5, with a tentative D call TRBD2 (6 bases). CDR1 SGHTA and CDR2 FQGNSA come from the germline V gene. The CDR3 totals 19 residues. The V end lost 0 bases, the J end lost 0 bases, and 20 bases lay between the germline ends. As DNA, the CDR3 is TGTGCCAGCAGCTTAGCAATCCGGCGGGGCCCCTCGTACCAAGAGACCCAGTACTTC. Protein product: CASSLAIRRGPSYQETQYF.

V usage is TRBV18 and J usage is TRBJ2-7; 8 nucleotides match TRBD1. Germline V gene lookup returns CDR1 KGHSH and CDR2 LQKENI. V was pared by 3 bases and J by 9 bases, with 7 bases of the junction left unmatched. The CDR3 extends over 13 amino acids. CDR3 region: CASSPDRAVGQYV. The CDR3 bases are TGTGCCAGCTCACCGGACAGGGCGGTCGGGCAGTACGTC.

This clonotype was counted only a few times. At one end, the junction sequence differs from germline, possibly due to a read error. The V gene is TRBV18, the J gene TRBJ2-1, with D possibly being TRBD1 or TRBD2 (5 bases each). Germline loops: CDR1 KGHSH, CDR2 LQKENI. The CDR3 has 15 residues. CDR3: CASSPGPDGAIAQLF. The CDR3 DNA reads as TGTGCCAGCTCACCGGGTCCCGACGGGGCAATCGCGCAGCTCTTC.

This clonotype was found a few times. The chain has TRBV20-1 and TRBJ2-7; 8 bases match TRBD2. The CDR3 is made up of 13 amino acids. Trimming at V came to 3 bases and at J to 0 bases, leaving 1 base not matched to a gene. Germline CDR1 DFQATT, CDR2 SNEGSKA (reference sequence). CDR3 coding DNA: TGCAGTGCTAGTAGCGGGGACTCCTACGAGCAGTACTTC. It encodes CSASSGDSYEQYF.

This chain links TRBV20-1 with TRBJ2-5, with TRBD2 identical over 10 bases. This CDR3 is built from 17 residues. J was trimmed by 5 bases and V by 1 base; bases with no gene match: 13. CDR1 is DFQATT and CDR2 is SNEGSKA in the germline V gene (reference sequence). The CDR3 is CSARVQPVGLASETQYF. CDR3 nucleotides: TGCAGTGCTAGAGTGCAACCTGTGGGACTAGCGTCGGAGACCCAGTACTTC.

V is TRBV7-2 and J is TRBJ1-3, with D hard to call. V was pared by 1 base and J by 5 bases, with 12 bases between. CDR3 size: 15 residues. Germline values: CDR1 SGHTA, CDR2 FQGNSA. The CDR3 loop is CASSLDGRWRNTIYF. The CDR3 DNA sequence: TGTGCCAGCAGCTTAGACGGCAGGTGGAGAAACACCATATATTTT. The full variable domain, completed using reference TRBV7-2 and TRBJ1-3, is GAGVSQSPSNKVTEKGKDVELRCDPISGHTALYWYRQSLGQGLEFLIYFQGNSAPDKSGLPSDRFSAERTGGSVSTLTIQRTQQEDSAVYLCASSLDGRWRNTIYFGEGSWLTVV.